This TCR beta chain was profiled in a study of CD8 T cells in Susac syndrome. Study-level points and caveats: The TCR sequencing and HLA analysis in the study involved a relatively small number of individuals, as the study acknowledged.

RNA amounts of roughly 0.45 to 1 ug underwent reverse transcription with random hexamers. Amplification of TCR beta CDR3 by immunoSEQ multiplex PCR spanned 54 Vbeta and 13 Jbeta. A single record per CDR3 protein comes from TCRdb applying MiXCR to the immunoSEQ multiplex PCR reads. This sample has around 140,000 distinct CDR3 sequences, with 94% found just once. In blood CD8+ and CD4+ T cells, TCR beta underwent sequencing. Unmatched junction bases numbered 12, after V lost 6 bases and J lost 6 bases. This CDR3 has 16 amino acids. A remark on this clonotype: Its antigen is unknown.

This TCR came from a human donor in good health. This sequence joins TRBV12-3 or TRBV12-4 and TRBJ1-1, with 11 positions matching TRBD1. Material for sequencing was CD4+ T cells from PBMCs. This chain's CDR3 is CASRLQGTGGMAEAFF. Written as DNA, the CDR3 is TGTGCCAGCAGATTACAGGGGACAGGGGGTATGGCTGAAGCTTTCTTT.